Listed here are 30 T cell receptor beta chains from one sample, sequenced in a study of early T cells in non-severe SARS-CoV-2 infection. In TCRdb, the 5' RACE reads were re-called with MiXCR into one record per CDR3 protein. The profile shows fewer than 40,000 distinct CDR3 sequences, approximately 7.1% of them singletons. Here the sequenced sample was whole blood, taken at baseline. The receptors originated from an adult who was a healthcare worker with PCR-confirmed SARS-CoV-2 infection or an uninfected control (not recorded which).

Regarding this clonotype: A clone one base away is much larger, so this may be a read error. This chain connects TRBV4-3 to TRBJ2-7; TRBD2 agrees at 9 bases. V was pared by 6 bases and J by 0 bases, with 12 bases of the junction left unmatched. There are 17 residues in the CDR3. Looked up from germline, CDR1 is LGHNA and CDR2 is YSLEER. The CDR3 is CASSESGQAGGSYEQYF. The CDR3 DNA follows: TGCGCCAGCAGTGAATCGGGACAAGCGGGAGGCTCCTACGAGCAGTACTTC.

This clonotype is medium-sized by share. This chain uses TRBV6-6 with TRBJ2-1; D is possibly TRBD1 (6 bases). The germline gives CDR1 MNHNY, CDR2 SVGAGI (reference sequence). Trimming shortened V by 7 bases and J by 3 bases, and 10 bases separated the two germline ends. CDR3 length: 13 amino acids. CDR3 nucleotides: TGTGCCAGCAAGGGGACAAACTACAATGAGCAGTTCTTC. Translated: CASKGTNYNEQFF.

In this sample, this clonotype is medium-sized. V and J are TRBV9 and TRBJ2-3; TRBD2 matches 7 bases. V lost 3 bases and J lost 2; bases outside the gene matches: 9. The CDR3 is 16 amino acids. Germline assignment: CDR1 SGDLS and CDR2 YYNGEE. The CDR3 coding sequence is TGTGCCAGCAGCGCCCGAGCGGGACCTGACACAGATACGCAGTATTTT. It encodes CASSARAGPDTDTQYF. The full variable domain, in which reference TRBV9 and TRBJ2-3 provide the parts outside the CDR3, is DSGVTQTPKHLITATGQRVTLRCSPRSGDLSVYWYQQSLDQGLQFLIQYYNGEERAKGNILERFSAQQFPDLHSELNLSSLELGDSALYFCASSARAGPDTDTQYFGPGTRLTVL.

The rearrangement joins TRBV7-2 to TRBJ1-5; unclear D gene. The CDR3 covers 13 residues. Germline assignment: CDR1 SGHTA and CDR2 FQGNSA. Between the trimmed V and J ends, which lost 5 bases and 6 bases, there was a span of 11 bases. The DNA of the CDR3 is TGTGCCAGCAGCCTTACCCGGGGTCAGCCCCAGCATTTT. It is translated as CASSLTRGQPQHF.

This clonotype was picked up a small number of times. The rearrangement links TRBV19 to TRBJ2-6; maybe TRBD1 (5 bases). The germline gives CDR1 LNHDA, CDR2 SQIVND (reference sequence). Trimming took off 6 bases at V and 0 bases at J, with 12 bases between the two ends. This CDR3 has 16 residues. The CDR3 spells CASSPTVYSGANVLTF. DNA of the CDR3: TGTGCCAGTAGCCCGACAGTTTACTCTGGGGCCAACGTCCTGACTTTC.

This clonotype counts as medium-sized. The rearrangement links TRBV6-5 to TRBJ2-2; a weak D match, TRBD2 (5 bases). Germline CDR1 is MNHEY and CDR2 is SVGAGI. The CDR3 covers 15 residues. With 3 bases removed from V and 4 bases from J, the gap between germline ends came to 12 bases. The CDR3 protein is CASSYSWEFTGELFF. The CDR3 DNA sequence: TGTGCCAGCAGTTATTCGTGGGAGTTCACCGGGGAGCTGTTTTTT.

Concerning this clonotype: This may be a read error: a much more frequent sequence differs by one nucleotide. The gene calls are TRBV20-1 and TRBJ2-3; TRBD2 agrees at 9 bases. Germline V gene sequence: CDR1 DFQATT, CDR2 SNEGSKA (reference sequence). The CDR3 contains 17 residues. Germline trimming cut 4 bases from V and 6 bases from J; bases unmatched to any gene: 17. CDR3 DNA: TGCAGTGCTACTAAGGAGCGGGAGGAAGTGAGTTGGGATACGCAGTATTTT. Encoded protein: CSATKEREEVSWDTQYF.

This clonotype was seen repeatedly, ten times or more. The chain joins TRBV5-1 to TRBJ2-2, with 7 bases that match TRBD1. Germline values: CDR1 SGHRS, CDR2 YFSETQ. The V gene end was trimmed by 1 base and the J gene end by 6 bases; junction bases not matched to a gene: 6. This CDR3 is built from 15 residues. For the CDR3, the DNA is TGCGCCAGCAGCTTGACCCCCGACAGGGCCGGGGAGCTGTTTTTT. Its protein is CASSLTPDRAGELFF.

This clonotype was seen repeatedly, ten times or more. V usage is TRBV12-3 or TRBV12-4 and J usage is TRBJ2-1, with D possibly TRBD1 on 5 matching bases. The CDR3 length is 11 residues. V lost 3 bases to trimming and J lost 9 bases, with 6 bases between them. The CDR3 sequence: CASSLGREQFF. CDR3 coding DNA: TGTGCCAGCAGTTTGGGGCGTGAGCAGTTCTTC.

There are many counts of this clonotype. The chain is built from TRBV7-9 and TRBJ2-7; 7 bases map to TRBD2. The CDR3 runs 13 residues. Trimming at V came to 5 bases and at J to 4 bases, leaving 5 bases not matched to a gene. The germline CDR1 and CDR2 sequences are SEHNR and FQNEAQ (reference sequence). The CDR3 coding sequence is TGTGCCAGCAGCATAACGGGAGGTTACGAGCAGTACGTC. Residues: CASSITGGYEQYV.

This clonotype showed up many times. The chain has TRBV21-1 and TRBJ2-1; TRBD2, the D gene given by the table, was not confirmed from the DNA. TRBV21-1 is a pseudogene locus. This CDR3 region has 17 residues. CDR3 bases: TGTGCCAGCAGCAAAAGAAGGAGGGGACCGAGTTACAATGAGCAGTTCTTC. It is translated as CASSKRRRGPSYNEQFF.

The sample holds a few counts of this clonotype. The chain couples TRBV24-1 to TRBJ2-2, with 9 bases matching TRBD1. The CDR3 consists of 15 residues. The germline V gene has CDR1 KGHDR and CDR2 SFDVKD. V lost 4 bases and J lost 4; bases outside the gene matches: 3. This CDR3 is CATSEATGGTGELFF. In DNA, the CDR3 is TGTGCCACCAGTGAGGCGACAGGGGGCACCGGGGAGCTGTTTTTT.

This clonotype was counted at least ten times. The chain is built from TRBV5-1 and TRBJ2-7, with 10 bases that match TRBD2. This CDR3 contains 16 residues. The trim removed 0 bases at V and 4 bases at J, leaving 7 bases unmatched. Looked up from germline, CDR1 is SGHRS and CDR2 is YFSETQ. The chain's CDR3 is CASSLAPAGGPYEQYF. CDR3 sequence (DNA): TGCGCCAGCAGCTTGGCCCCAGCGGGAGGGCCTTACGAGCAGTACTTC.

The rearrangement joins TRBV12-3 or TRBV12-4 to TRBJ2-2; 8 nucleotides line up with TRBD1. The CDR3 length is 16 residues. Unmatched junction bases numbered 7, after V lost 6 bases and J lost 1 base. CDR3 amino acids: CASSRQQGGNTGELFF. CDR3 in DNA: TGTGCCAGCAGCCGACAACAGGGGGGGAACACCGGGGAGCTGTTTTTT.

This clonotype showed up many times. The V call is TRBV2, the J call TRBJ2-7; either TRBD1 or TRBD2 may supply D (5 bases each). The CDR3 runs to 15 residues. Per germline, CDR1 SNHLY and CDR2 FYNNEI. The CDR3 spells CAGVPWAGSSYEQYF. The CDR3 DNA reads TGTGCAGGGGTTCCCTGGGCGGGTAGCTCCTACGAGCAGTACTTC. Using reference TRBV2 and TRBJ2-7 for the parts outside the CDR3, the full variable domain is EPEVTQTPSHQVTQMGQEVILRCVPISNHLYFYWYRQILGQKVEFLVSFYNNEISEKSEIFDDQFSVERPDGSNFTLKIRSTKLEDSAMYFCAGVPWAGSSYEQYFGPGTRLTVT.

The chain carries TRBV24-1 and TRBJ2-7; 9 nucleotides line up with TRBD1. The CDR3 consists of 15 residues. Germline CDR1 is KGHDR and CDR2 is SFDVKD. The J segment lost 7 bases and the V segment lost 4 bases, leaving 10 bases of the junction unmatched. DNA of the CDR3: TGTGCCACCAGTGACCAGGGACAGGGCCGCGGGGAGCAGTACTTC. Protein sequence: CATSDQGQGRGEQYF.

In regard to this clonotype: This may be a read error, as it is one base from a much larger clone. The V and J genes are TRBV20-1 and TRBJ2-5, with 7 positions matching TRBD2. Germline V lookup: CDR1 DFQATT, CDR2 SNEGSKA (reference sequence). Unmatched junction bases numbered 2, after V lost 0 bases and J lost 4 bases. This CDR3 is 13 amino acids long. This CDR3 is CSAREREGETQYF. CDR3 nucleotide sequence: TGCAGTGCTAGAGAGAGGGAGGGAGAGACCCAGTACTTC.

At least ten counts were recorded for this clonotype. The CDR3 nucleotides are TGTGCCAGCAGCCCCGGACTAGCGGGTTCCAAAAACATTCAGTACTTC. It encodes CASSPGLAGSKNIQYF. The chain has TRBV7-6 and TRBJ2-4; 11 bases line up with TRBD2. V trimming: 5 bases; J trimming: 2 bases; junction bases outside the gene matches: 5. CDR3 size: 16 residues. Germline V gene lookup returns CDR1 SGHVS and CDR2 FNYEAQ.

This clonotype was detected many times. The CDR3 reads CASSSYSTGGRYNEQFF. CDR3 bases: TGTGCCAGCAGCTCCTACTCGACCGGTGGGAGATACAATGAGCAGTTCTTC. The V gene is TRBV11-1, the J gene TRBJ2-1; TRBD2 might be the D (5 bases). Germline CDR1 is SGHAT and CDR2 is FQDESV (reference sequence). The CDR3 has 17 amino acids. Trimming pared 4 bases from V and 4 bases from J, leaving 20 bases between.

The rearrangement uses TRBV6-1 and TRBJ1-2; 7 positions match TRBD1. From germline, CDR1 is MNHNS and CDR2 SASEGT. The trim removed 7 bases at V and 5 bases at J, leaving 4 bases unmatched. This CDR3 is built from 12 residues. The CDR3 coding sequence is TGTGCCAGCAAGGACAGGAGTTATGGCTACACCTTC. Protein product: CASKDRSYGYTF.

This clonotype was seen more than once but under ten times. The chain links TRBV27 to TRBJ2-7, with 7 positions matching TRBD1. Per the germline V gene, CDR1 is MNHEY and CDR2 is SMNVEV (reference sequence). The J segment lost 2 bases and the V segment lost 5 bases, leaving 3 bases of the junction unmatched. The CDR3 has 13 residues. In nucleotides, the CDR3 is TGTGCCAGCAGTGGGGGACAGCCCTACGAGCAGTACTTC. Translating gives CASSGGQPYEQYF.

The V and J genes are TRBV20-1 and TRBJ1-2, with a weak D call TRBD1 (6 bases). The CDR3 sequence is 13 residues long. Per germline, CDR1 DFQATT and CDR2 SNEGSKA (reference sequence). Trimming removed 6 bases at V and 6 bases at J, with 17 bases between. Here the CDR3 reads CSAMTGYGHGYTF. The CDR3 DNA sequence: TGCAGTGCGATGACAGGCTATGGACATGGCTACACCTTC.

The V gene is TRBV20-1, the J gene TRBJ2-7; TRBD2 aligns across 9 bases. CDR3 length: 16 residues. Germline CDR1 reads DFQATT; CDR2 reads SNEGSKA (reference sequence). V lost 1 base and J lost 6; bases outside the gene matches: 13. CDR3: CSARVGSSGSGVEQYF. The CDR3 DNA reads TGCAGTGCTAGAGTAGGCAGTAGCGGGAGTGGGGTCGAGCAGTACTTC.

This clonotype was observed at least ten times. The chain is built from TRBV4-3 and TRBJ2-1; 10 bases fit TRBD1. Per the germline V gene, CDR1 is LGHNA and CDR2 is YSLEER. V gave up 4 bases and J gave up 9 bases; unmatched junction bases: 9. This CDR3 contains 15 residues. The CDR3 loop reads CASSLTDRGLSEQFF. In nucleotides, the CDR3 is TGCGCCAGCAGCCTCACTGACAGGGGGCTAAGTGAGCAGTTCTTC.

Ten or more counts support this clonotype. This chain links TRBV5-6 with TRBJ2-3, with 8 bases fitting TRBD2. Germline lookup yields CDR1 SGHDT and CDR2 YYEEEE. V lost 4 bases to trimming and J lost 2 bases; unmatched junction nucleotides: 12. The CDR3 runs 17 residues. The CDR3 region is CASSVPWASGYTDTQYF. The DNA for the CDR3 is TGTGCCAGCAGCGTACCTTGGGCTAGCGGGTACACAGATACGCAGTATTTT.

The gene calls are TRBV29-1 and TRBJ2-1; 7 bases line up with TRBD2. CDR3 size: 20 residues. From germline, CDR1 is SQVTM and CDR2 ANQGSEA. After removal of 0 bases from V and 2 bases from J, the junction contained 19 bases not matched to a gene. CDR3 in DNA: TGCAGCGTTGAAGATTTTGGCGGGAGTGGTTCGCCCATTCCCTACAATGAGCAGTTCTTC. This sequence encodes CSVEDFGGSGSPIPYNEQFF.

V and J are TRBV15 and TRBJ2-5; D remains ambiguous. The germline gives CDR1 LNHNV, CDR2 YYDKDF (reference sequence). Trimming shortened V by 1 base and J by 3 bases, and 6 bases separated the two germline ends. The CDR3 has 13 amino acids. The CDR3 coding sequence is TGTGCCACCAGCAGAGTTCAGAAAGAGACCCAGTACTTC. It codes for CATSRVQKETQYF.

For this clonotype: This sequence may be a read error, since a much larger clone differs from it by one base. The chain employs TRBV20-1 and TRBJ2-4; D is unclear. The CDR3 covers 11 residues. The germline V gene encodes CDR1 DFQATT and CDR2 SNEGSKA (reference sequence). CDR3: CSADSKNIRYF. The DNA for the CDR3 is TGCAGTGCCGATTCTAAAAACATTCGGTACTTC.

The table lists this clonotype with many counts. The chain is built from TRBV6-6 and TRBJ1-3, with D perhaps TRBD1 (6 bases). Germline CDR1 and CDR2: MNHNY and SVGAGI (reference sequence). Trimming took 2 bases from V and 1 from J, leaving 12 bases between them. This CDR3 has 16 residues. CDR3 sequence: CASSYMEGVSGNTIYF. Written as DNA, the CDR3 is TGTGCCAGCAGTTACATGGAGGGGGTTTCTGGAAACACCATATATTTT.

The J gene is TRBJ2-2, the V gene TRBV6-2 or TRBV6-3, with D perhaps TRBD1 or TRBD2 (5 bases each). The CDR3 has 13 amino acids. Germline V lookup: CDR1 MNHEY, CDR2 SVGEGT. Trimming took off 2 bases at V and 7 bases at J, with 8 bases between the two ends. The DNA for the CDR3 is TGTGCCAGCAGTTACGGGGGATTCGGGGAGCTGTTTTTT. This sequence encodes CASSYGGFGELFF.